Listed below are T cell receptor beta chains from one sample, sequenced in a study of CD8 T cells in Susac syndrome. Each CDR3 protein gets one entry after TCRdb re-called the immunoSEQ multiplex PCR reads with MiXCR. The repertoire holds about 140,000 distinct CDR3 sequences, with nearly 97% as singletons. The sample taken for sequencing was CD4+ T cells from PBMCs. The receptors come from a human donor with Susac syndrome. Both conserved end residues are part of each CDR3. Each record gives: V gene, CDR3 protein.

TRBV20-1,CSARPSRWEGDQETQYF
TRBV6-5,CASSQTGPNQPQHF
TRBV7-2,CASTTDTGELFF
TRBV24-1,CATSDPPPRNEQFF
TRBV23-1,CASSQSIKTRGDDYTF
TRBV20-1,CSARGGPTNEKLFF
TRBV14,CASSWDRRSPLHF
TRBV5-1,CASSRGGLNNEQFF
TRBV7-9,CASSPDSGTDYEQYF
TRBV9,CASSEQGITDTQYF